A selection of T cell receptor beta chains follows, all from one sample in a study of beta chain features in type 1 diabetes. Here immunoSEQ multiplex PCR was the method, and the copy in TCRdb shows in-frame clones only, minus some. The sample shows under 200,000 clones, 6.5% to 10% of them seen only once. Sequencing was carried out using central memory CD4+ T cells from blood. Receptors originate from a woman between 18 and 29 years old with type 1 diabetes. Each CDR3 is given with its conserved first and last residue. Fields, in order: D gene, clone size, V gene, J gene, CDR3 protein, CDR3 DNA. A D gene is named only where the DNA matches it firmly. Where a row states a size, it is once, few, many or the class of an expanded clone; other rows omit it.

D gene: TRBD1
clone size: few
V gene: TRBV14
J gene: TRBJ2-7
CDR3 protein: CASSPGQESSYEQYF
CDR3 DNA: TGTGCCAGCAGCCCGGGACAGGAGAGCTCCTACGAGCAGTACTTC

D gene: -
clone size: -
V gene: TRBV11-3
J gene: TRBJ2-5
CDR3 protein: CASSLDRETQYF
CDR3 DNA: TGTGCCAGCAGCTTAGATCGGGAGACCCAGTACTTC

D gene: TRBD2
clone size: -
V gene: TRBV29-1
J gene: TRBJ2-2
CDR3 protein: CSGRTSGTGELFF
CDR3 DNA: TGCAGCGGGAGGACTAGCGGGACCGGGGAGCTGTTTTTT

D gene: TRBD1
clone size: -
V gene: TRBV30
J gene: TRBJ1-4
CDR3 protein: CAWGTAGEKLFF
CDR3 DNA: TGTGCCTGGGGGACAGCCGGTGAAAAACTGTTTTTT

D gene: -
clone size: -
V gene: TRBV27
J gene: TRBJ1-2
CDR3 protein: CASSSQGNYGYTF
CDR3 DNA: TGTGCCAGCAGTTCACAGGGCAACTATGGCTACACCTTC

D gene: -
clone size: few
V gene: TRBV13
J gene: TRBJ2-3
CDR3 protein: CASSLSQGVRRTDTQYF
CDR3 DNA: TGTGCCAGCAGCTTATCTCAGGGCGTCAGGCGCACAGATACGCAGTATTTT

D gene: TRBD2
clone size: -
V gene: TRBV11-2
J gene: TRBJ2-5
CDR3 protein: CASSQSRGYQETQYF
CDR3 DNA: TGCGCCAGCAGCCAGTCGCGGGGGTACCAAGAGACCCAGTACTTC

D gene: TRBD2
clone size: few
V gene: TRBV5-1
J gene: TRBJ2-3
CDR3 protein: CASSWTTSGGRGADTQYF
CDR3 DNA: TGCGCCAGCAGCTGGACGACTAGCGGGGGGAGAGGAGCAGATACGCAGTATTTT

D gene: TRBD2
clone size: -
V gene: TRBV7-8
J gene: TRBJ2-5
CDR3 protein: CASSFGTTSPQETQYF
CDR3 DNA: TGTGCCAGCAGCTTTGGTACGACTAGCCCACAAGAGACCCAGTACTTC

D gene: -
clone size: -
V gene: TRBV21-1
J gene: TRBJ2-1
CDR3 protein: CASSARRLFPSSYNEQFF
CDR3 DNA: TGTGCCAGCAGCGCAAGACGACTGTTCCCGAGCTCCTACAATGAGCAGTTCTTC

D gene: -
clone size: few
V gene: TRBV13
J gene: TRBJ2-1
CDR3 protein: CASSLGGLGGSYNEQFF
CDR3 DNA: TGTGCCAGCAGCTTAGGGGGCCTAGGGGGCTCCTACAATGAGCAGTTCTTC

D gene: -
clone size: -
V gene: TRBV20-1
J gene: TRBJ1-1
CDR3 protein: CSARPGIEAFF
CDR3 DNA: TGCAGTGCTAGACCGGGGATTGAAGCTTTCTTT

D gene: TRBD2
clone size: -
V gene: TRBV18
J gene: TRBJ2-2
CDR3 protein: CASRRSGAYTGELFF
CDR3 DNA: TGTGCCAGCCGCCGTAGCGGGGCGTACACCGGGGAGCTGTTTTTT

D gene: -
clone size: few
V gene: TRBV6-1
J gene: TRBJ1-1
CDR3 protein: CASSVAQAGVTEAFF
CDR3 DNA: TGTGCCAGCAGTGTGGCGCAGGCGGGGGTCACTGAAGCTTTCTTT

D gene: -
clone size: -
V gene: TRBV29-1
J gene: TRBJ2-1
CDR3 protein: CSVALTSSYNEQFF
CDR3 DNA: TGCAGCGTCGCCCTCACCAGCTCCTACAATGAGCAGTTCTTC

D gene: TRBD1
clone size: few
V gene: TRBV18
J gene: TRBJ2-7
CDR3 protein: CASSPGQGRYEQYF
CDR3 DNA: TGTGCCAGCTCACCGGGACAGGGACGGTACGAGCAGTACTTC

D gene: -
clone size: few
V gene: TRBV2
J gene: TRBJ2-5
CDR3 protein: CASSAATGRQETQYF
CDR3 DNA: TGTGCCAGCAGTGCTGCCACAGGACGCCAAGAGACCCAGTACTTC

D gene: -
clone size: few
V gene: TRBV6-5
J gene: TRBJ2-1
CDR3 protein: CASSYSGLDSYNEQFF
CDR3 DNA: TGTGCCAGCAGTTACTCGGGACTCGACTCCTACAATGAGCAGTTCTTC

D gene: -
clone size: -
V gene: TRBV4-3
J gene: TRBJ1-4
CDR3 protein: CASSQAVQATNEKLFF
CDR3 DNA: TGCGCCAGCAGCCAAGCCGTACAGGCAACTAATGAAAAACTGTTTTTT

D gene: -
clone size: -
V gene: TRBV7-9
J gene: TRBJ2-5
CDR3 protein: CASSVGSDFKSETQYF
CDR3 DNA: TGTGCCAGCTCGGTGGGCTCGGATTTTAAGTCGGAGACCCAGTACTTC

D gene: -
clone size: -
V gene: TRBV7-9
J gene: TRBJ1-1
CDR3 protein: CASNFRGRDTEAFF
CDR3 DNA: TGTGCCAGCAACTTTCGAGGGAGGGACACTGAAGCTTTCTTT

D gene: -
clone size: few
V gene: TRBV7-2
J gene: TRBJ2-7
CDR3 protein: CASSLVTSSGEQYF
CDR3 DNA: TGTGCCAGCAGCTTAGTTACTAGCTCGGGTGAGCAGTACTTC

D gene: TRBD1
clone size: few
V gene: TRBV6-6
J gene: TRBJ1-5
CDR3 protein: CASRKETGSNQPQHF
CDR3 DNA: TGTGCCAGCAGGAAGGAGACAGGGAGCAATCAGCCCCAGCATTTT

D gene: -
clone size: few
V gene: TRBV7-9
J gene: TRBJ1-2
CDR3 protein: CASSLAVEGYTF
CDR3 DNA: TGTGCCAGCAGCTTGGCAGTGGAGGGCTACACCTTC

D gene: TRBD1
clone size: many
V gene: TRBV28
J gene: TRBJ2-7
CDR3 protein: CASSSPGQPSYEQYF
CDR3 DNA: TGTGCCAGCAGTTCTCCGGGACAGCCTTCCTACGAGCAGTACTTC

D gene: -
clone size: -
V gene: TRBV5-1
J gene: TRBJ2-1
CDR3 protein: CATKTTPSSYNEQFF
CDR3 DNA: TGCGCCACCAAGACTACCCCGAGCTCCTACAATGAGCAGTTCTTC

D gene: -
clone size: once
V gene: TRBV30
J gene: TRBJ1-5
CDR3 protein: CACSGVAQPQHF
CDR3 DNA: TGTGCCTGCTCAGGGGTGGCTCAGCCCCAGCATTTT

D gene: TRBD2
clone size: -
V gene: TRBV9
J gene: TRBJ2-1
CDR3 protein: CASSGGLADYNEQFF
CDR3 DNA: TGTGCCAGCAGCGGGGGACTAGCCGATTACAATGAGCAGTTCTTC

D gene: -
clone size: few
V gene: TRBV11-2
J gene: TRBJ2-7
CDR3 protein: CASSLLRRYEQYF
CDR3 DNA: TGTGCCAGCAGCTTACTCCGTCGCTACGAGCAGTACTTC

D gene: TRBD2
clone size: few
V gene: TRBV7-2
J gene: TRBJ2-1
CDR3 protein: CASSRAGGEFF
CDR3 DNA: TGTGCCAGCAGCCGTGCGGGAGGGGAGTTCTTC

D gene: -
clone size: few
V gene: TRBV5-1
J gene: TRBJ2-3
CDR3 protein: CASSLSDPGADTQYF
CDR3 DNA: TGCGCCAGCAGCTTGTCGGATCCGGGGGCAGATACGCAGTATTTT